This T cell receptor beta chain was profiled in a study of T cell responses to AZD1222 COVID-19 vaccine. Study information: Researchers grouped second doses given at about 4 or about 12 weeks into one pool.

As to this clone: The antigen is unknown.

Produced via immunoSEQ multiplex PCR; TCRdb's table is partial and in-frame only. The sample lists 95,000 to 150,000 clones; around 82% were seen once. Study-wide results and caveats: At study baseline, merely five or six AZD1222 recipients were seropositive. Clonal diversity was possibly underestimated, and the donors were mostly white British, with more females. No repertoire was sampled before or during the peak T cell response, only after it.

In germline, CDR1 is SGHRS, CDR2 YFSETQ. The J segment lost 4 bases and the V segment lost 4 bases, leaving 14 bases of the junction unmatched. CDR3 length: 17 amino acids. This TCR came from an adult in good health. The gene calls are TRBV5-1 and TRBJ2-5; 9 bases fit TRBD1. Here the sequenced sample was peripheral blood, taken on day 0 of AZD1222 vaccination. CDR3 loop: CASSPMAGQGRGETQYF. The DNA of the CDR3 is TGCGCCAGCAGCCCGATGGCGGGACAGGGCCGTGGAGAGACCCAGTACTTC.